This T cell receptor beta chain was sequenced for a study of blood T cell repertoires in COVID-19. V gave up 6 bases and J gave up 6 bases, with 21 bases separating them. CDR1 and CDR2 from the germline V gene are LNHDA and SQIVND (reference sequence). The CDR3 spans 16 residues. Assay used: immunoSEQ multiplex PCR; TCRdb lists only in-frame clones, some missing. The table has 270,000 or so clones, about 85% seen once. The sample taken for sequencing was peripheral blood. The rearrangement joins TRBV19 to TRBJ1-5; D might be TRBD1 (6 bases). The TCR comes from a human donor in a cohort sampled during active COVID-19. The CDR3 loop reads CASSGGSAGGGQPQHF. CDR3 nucleotides: TGTGCCAGTAGCGGGGGATCGGCGGGGGGCGGTCAGCCCCAGCATTTT.